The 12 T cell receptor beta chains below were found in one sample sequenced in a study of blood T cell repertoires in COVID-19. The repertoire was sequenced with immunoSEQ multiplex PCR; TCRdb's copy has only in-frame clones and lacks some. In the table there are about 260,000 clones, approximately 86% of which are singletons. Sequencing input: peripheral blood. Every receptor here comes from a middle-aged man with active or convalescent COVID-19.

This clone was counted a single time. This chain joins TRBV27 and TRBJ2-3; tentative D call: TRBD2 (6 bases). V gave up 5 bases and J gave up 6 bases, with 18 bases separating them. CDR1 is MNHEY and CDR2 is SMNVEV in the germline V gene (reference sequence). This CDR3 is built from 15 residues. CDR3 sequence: CASSTGTSGWDTQYF. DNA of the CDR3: TGTGCCAGCAGTACCGGGACTTCGGGTTGGGATACGCAGTATTTT.

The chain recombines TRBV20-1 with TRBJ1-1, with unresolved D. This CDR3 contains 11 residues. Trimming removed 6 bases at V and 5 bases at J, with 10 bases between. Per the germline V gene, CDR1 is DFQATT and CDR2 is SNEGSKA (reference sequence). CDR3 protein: CSAPRETEAFF. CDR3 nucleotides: TGCAGTGCCCCAAGAGAGACTGAAGCTTTCTTT.

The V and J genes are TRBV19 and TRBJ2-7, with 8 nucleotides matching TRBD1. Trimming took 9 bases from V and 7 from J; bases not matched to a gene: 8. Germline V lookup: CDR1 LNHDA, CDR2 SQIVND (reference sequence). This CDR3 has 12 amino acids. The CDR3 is CASKGQEREQYF. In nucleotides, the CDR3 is TGTGCCAGCAAGGGACAGGAGCGAGAGCAGTACTTC.

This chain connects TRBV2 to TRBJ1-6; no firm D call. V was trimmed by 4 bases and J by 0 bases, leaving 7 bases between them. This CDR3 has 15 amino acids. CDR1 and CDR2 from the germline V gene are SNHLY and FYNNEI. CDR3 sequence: CASSGESSYNSPLHF. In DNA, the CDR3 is TGTGCCAGCAGTGGGGAGAGCTCCTATAATTCACCCCTCCACTTT.

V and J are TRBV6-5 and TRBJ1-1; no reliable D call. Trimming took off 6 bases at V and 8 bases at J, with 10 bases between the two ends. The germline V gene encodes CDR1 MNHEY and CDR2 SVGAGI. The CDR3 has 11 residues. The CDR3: CASRRPGEAFF. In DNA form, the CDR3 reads TGTGCCAGCAGACGTCCCGGGGAAGCTTTCTTT.

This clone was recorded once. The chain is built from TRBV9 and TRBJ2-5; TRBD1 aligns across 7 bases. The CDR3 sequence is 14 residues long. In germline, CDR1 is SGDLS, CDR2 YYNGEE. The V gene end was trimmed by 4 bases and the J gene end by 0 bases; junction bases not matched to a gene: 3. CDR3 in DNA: TGTGCCAGCAGCACCGGGACAGACCAAGAGACCCAGTACTTC. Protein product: CASSTGTDQETQYF.

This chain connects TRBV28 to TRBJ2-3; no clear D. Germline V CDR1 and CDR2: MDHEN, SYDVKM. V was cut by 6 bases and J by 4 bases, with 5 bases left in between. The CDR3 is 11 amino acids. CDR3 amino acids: CASRTPDTQYF. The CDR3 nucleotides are TGTGCCAGCAGGACTCCAGATACGCAGTATTTT. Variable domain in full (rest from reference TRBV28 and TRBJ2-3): DVKVTQSSRYLVKRTGEKVFLECVQDMDHENMFWYRQDPGLGLRLIYFSYDVKMKEKGDIPEGYSVSREKKERFSLILESASTNQTSMYLCASRTPDTQYFGPGTRLTVL.

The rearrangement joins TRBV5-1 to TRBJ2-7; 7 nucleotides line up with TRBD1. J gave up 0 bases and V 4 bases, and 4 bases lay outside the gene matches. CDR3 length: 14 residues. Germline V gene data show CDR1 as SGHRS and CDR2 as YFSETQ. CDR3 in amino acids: CASSIGQVSYEQYF. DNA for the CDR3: TGCGCCAGCAGCATCGGACAGGTCTCCTACGAGCAGTACTTC.

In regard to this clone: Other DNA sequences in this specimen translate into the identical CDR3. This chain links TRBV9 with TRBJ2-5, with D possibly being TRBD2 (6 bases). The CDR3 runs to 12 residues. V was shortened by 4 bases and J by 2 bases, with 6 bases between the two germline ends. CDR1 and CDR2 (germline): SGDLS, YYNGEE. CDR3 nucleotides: TGTGCCAGCAGCCGGGGGCAAGAGACCCAGTACTTC. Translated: CASSRGQETQYF.

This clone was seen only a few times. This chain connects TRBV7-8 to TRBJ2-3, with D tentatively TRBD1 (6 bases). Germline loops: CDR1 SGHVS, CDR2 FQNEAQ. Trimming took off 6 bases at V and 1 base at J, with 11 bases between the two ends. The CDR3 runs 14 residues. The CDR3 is CASSPTGGTDTQYF. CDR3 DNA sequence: TGTGCCAGCAGTCCGACAGGAGGCACAGATACGCAGTATTTT.

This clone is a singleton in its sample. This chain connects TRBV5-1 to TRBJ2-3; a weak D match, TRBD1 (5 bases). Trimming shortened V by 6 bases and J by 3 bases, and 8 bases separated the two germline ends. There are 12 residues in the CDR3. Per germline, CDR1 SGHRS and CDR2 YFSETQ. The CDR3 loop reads CASKQGTDTQYF. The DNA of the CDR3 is TGCGCCAGCAAGCAGGGTACAGATACGCAGTATTTT.

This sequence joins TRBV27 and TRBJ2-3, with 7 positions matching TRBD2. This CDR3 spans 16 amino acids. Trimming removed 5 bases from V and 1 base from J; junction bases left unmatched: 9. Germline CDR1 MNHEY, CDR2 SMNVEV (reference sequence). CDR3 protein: CASSRPSGLRTDTQYF. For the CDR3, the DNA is TGTGCCAGCAGTCGCCCTTCGGGACTACGCACAGATACGCAGTATTTT.